This T cell receptor (beta chain) was sequenced for a study of T cells in Graves' hyperthyroidism and ophthalmopathy (dated by TCRdb to between 2019 and 2020). At the level of the whole study: A discovery cohort of about 96 patients, approximately 45 with Graves' ophthalmopathy and roughly 59 with stable Graves' hyperthyroidism, was used to find distinguishing TCR V-J signatures. For training and testing, the 100 or so patients in the discovery cohort were randomly divided in a 7:3 ratio. After sampling, hyperthyroidism patients received methimazole starting at 30 mg daily, and ophthalmopathy patients received high-dose intravenous methylprednisolone. Thyroid tissue and blood T-cell repertoires from about six Graves' hyperthyroidism patients were also compared in the study. The paper reports TCR Vbeta CDR3 sequencing of about 140 peripheral blood samples: around 45 ophthalmopathy, about 75 hyperthyroidism and about 17 progressor patients. Whether ophthalmopathy could be predicted prospectively was tested in an independent validation cohort made up of roughly 20 hyperthyroidism patients plus 17 patients who later progressed to ophthalmopathy.

This clonotype was picked up many times. What antigen it recognizes has not been identified. No qualities accompany the bases; no much larger clone lies one base away. Stable Graves' hyperthyroidism was defined as the absence of progression to ophthalmopathy over 18 months of follow-up. The hyperthyroidism patients were between 18 and 65 years old and newly diagnosed, with a disease duration of less than 2 months. Patients with uncontrolled infections, other autoimmune diseases, pregnancy or lactation were excluded. Diagnoses relied on clinical symptoms, serum thyroxine and TRAb, thyroid ultrasound and orbital computed tomography. Total RNA was extracted with Trizol reagent, and quality was checked on an Agilent 2100 Bioanalyzer. The TCR beta CDR3 regions were amplified from the RNA transcripts. A first-round RT-PCR of the TCR CDR3 used the HTBI primer set with the Qiagen OneStep RT-PCR kit. The libraries were constructed in a second round of multiplex PCR and then size-selected and purified. The libraries were sequenced on an Illumina HiSeq2000 using paired-end 100 bp reads. For the original study's pipeline: SOAPnuke was used to process the raw data, removing reads that contained adapters or uncalled bases, had a mean Phred below 15, or lacked an exact match to the constant primer or identifier. COPE v1.2.5 was used to merge the high-quality paired reads, and each unique nucleotide sequence was defined as a clonotype. MiTCR v1.1 was used to align the clonotypes against IMGT TRBV, TRBD and TRBJ reference segments. The analysis included only V-J combinations with a frequency above 0.0001, which together covered more than 98% of the repertoires. The TCS score was defined as the ratio of F50 (clonal expansion) to E x V (chaos), calculated using BLOSUM62-based TCRdist between CDR3 peptides within each V-J. Welch's t-statistics and random forest reduced roughly 540 V-J features to 13, which were used in a naive Bayes classifier (R e1071). The Morisita-Horn index was used to measure how similar the thyroid and blood repertoires were. Clones were called with MiXCR by TCRdb after fastp trimmed the public reads at Q25, and only in-frame beta chains were retained. Duplicate CDR3 protein sequences are folded into a single record with the most common DNA and genes. The V and J calls reflect TCRdb's pipeline rather than the authors' work. In all, the sample holds about 98,000 distinct CDR3 sequences, and roughly 37% of those were seen once. In total, the top ten clones hold around 9.6% of the sample.

From its cysteine to its phenylalanine, the CDR3 spans 16 amino acids. Only CDR3 DNA is held: 48 bases, read in frame from base 1. Taken from the germline V gene, the CDR1 and CDR2 loops are MDHEN and SYDVKM. The V end loses 10 bases and the J end loses 0 bases, and a stretch of 16 bases separates them. The study at large found these results: In validation, the model predicted progression to ophthalmopathy with 55% to 71% sensitivity and around 72% specificity, a median of about six months before onset. Most expanded thyroid clonotypes (frequency above 0.001) were also detected in blood, suggesting blood repertoires may reflect thyroid immune responses. No statistical method was used to fix the sample size in advance, and group allocation was not hidden from the investigators. A model built on a 13 V-J signature distinguished ophthalmopathy from stable hyperthyroidism, reaching around 87% sensitivity and under 84% specificity in cross-validation and 80%/75% in testing.

Material for sequencing was peripheral blood or thyroid tissue (not recorded which). This chain joins TRBV28 to TRBJ2-6; the D gene is possibly TRBD1 or TRBD2, with 6 bases matching each. The receptor was derived from a woman aged 25 to 39 with Graves' hyperthyroidism. The encoded CDR3 is CATGGRDSSGANVLTF. The nucleotides read TGTGCCACCGGGGGCAGGGATAGCTCTGGGGCCAACGTCCTGACTTTC.